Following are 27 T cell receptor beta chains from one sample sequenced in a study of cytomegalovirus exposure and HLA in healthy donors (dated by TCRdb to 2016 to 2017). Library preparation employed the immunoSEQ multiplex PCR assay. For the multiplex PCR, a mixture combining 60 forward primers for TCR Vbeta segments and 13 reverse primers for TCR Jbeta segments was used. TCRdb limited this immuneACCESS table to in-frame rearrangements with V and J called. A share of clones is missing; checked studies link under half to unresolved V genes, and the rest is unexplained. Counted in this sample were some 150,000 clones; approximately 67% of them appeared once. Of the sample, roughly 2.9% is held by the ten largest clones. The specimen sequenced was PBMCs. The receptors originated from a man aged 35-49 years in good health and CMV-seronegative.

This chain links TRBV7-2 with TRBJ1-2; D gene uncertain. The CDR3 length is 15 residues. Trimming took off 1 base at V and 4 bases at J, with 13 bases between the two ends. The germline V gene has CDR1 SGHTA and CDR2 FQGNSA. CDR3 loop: CASSLDYRSSYGYTF. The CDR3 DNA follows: TGTGCCAGCAGCTTAGACTACCGGTCGTCCTATGGCTACACCTTC.

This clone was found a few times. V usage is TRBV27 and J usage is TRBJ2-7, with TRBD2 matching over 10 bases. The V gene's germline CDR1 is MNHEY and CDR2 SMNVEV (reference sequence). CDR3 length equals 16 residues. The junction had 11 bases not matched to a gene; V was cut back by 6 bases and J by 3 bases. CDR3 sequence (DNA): TGTGCCAGCAGCCGTTTTACAGCGGGAGGGATCTACGAGCAGTACTTC. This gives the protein CASSRFTAGGIYEQYF.

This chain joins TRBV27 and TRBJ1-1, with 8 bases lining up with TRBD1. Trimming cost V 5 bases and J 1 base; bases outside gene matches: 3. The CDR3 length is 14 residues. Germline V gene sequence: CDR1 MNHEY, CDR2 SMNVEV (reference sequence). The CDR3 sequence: CASSPGGWNTEAFF. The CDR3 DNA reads TGTGCCAGCAGTCCAGGGGGCTGGAACACTGAAGCTTTCTTT.

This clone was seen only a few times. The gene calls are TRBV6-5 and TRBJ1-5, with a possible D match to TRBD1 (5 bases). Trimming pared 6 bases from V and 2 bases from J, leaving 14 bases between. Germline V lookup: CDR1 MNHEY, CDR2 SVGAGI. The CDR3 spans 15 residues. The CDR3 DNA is TGTGCCAGCAGCCGGGGGGGTCACGGCAATCAGCCCCAGCATTTT. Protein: CASSRGGHGNQPQHF.

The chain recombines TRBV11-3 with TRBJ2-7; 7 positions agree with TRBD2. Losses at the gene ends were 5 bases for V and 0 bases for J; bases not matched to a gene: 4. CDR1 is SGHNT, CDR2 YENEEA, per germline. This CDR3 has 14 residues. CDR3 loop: CASSVGGSSYEQYF. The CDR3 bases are TGTGCCAGCAGCGTTGGCGGGAGCTCCTACGAGCAGTACTTC. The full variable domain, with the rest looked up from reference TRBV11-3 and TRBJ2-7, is EAGVVQSPRYKIIEKKQPVAFWCNPISGHNTLYWYLQNLGQGPELLIRYENEEAVDDSQLPKDRFSAERLKGVDSTLKIQPAELGDSAVYLCASSVGGSSYEQYFGPGTRLTVT.

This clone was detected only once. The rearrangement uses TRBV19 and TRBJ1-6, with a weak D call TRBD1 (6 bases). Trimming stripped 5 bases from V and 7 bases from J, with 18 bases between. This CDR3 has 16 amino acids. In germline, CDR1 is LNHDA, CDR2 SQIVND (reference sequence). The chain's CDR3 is CASSSQGALGNSPLHF. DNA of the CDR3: TGTGCCAGTAGTTCACAGGGAGCGTTGGGCAATTCACCCCTCCACTTT.

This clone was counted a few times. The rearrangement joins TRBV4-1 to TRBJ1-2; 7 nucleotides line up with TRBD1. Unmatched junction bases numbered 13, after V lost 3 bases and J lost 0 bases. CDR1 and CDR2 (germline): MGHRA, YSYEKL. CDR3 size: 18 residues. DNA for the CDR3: TGCGCCAGCAGCCAGGTGGGACAGCCCCTAAATTCTAACTATGGCTACACCTTC. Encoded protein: CASSQVGQPLNSNYGYTF.

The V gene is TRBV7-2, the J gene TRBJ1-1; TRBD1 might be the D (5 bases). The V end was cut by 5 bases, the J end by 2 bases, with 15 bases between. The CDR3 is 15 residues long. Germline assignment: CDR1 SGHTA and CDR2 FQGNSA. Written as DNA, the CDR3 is TGTGCCAGCAGCCTCCACCCGACAGTAAACACTGAAGCTTTCTTT. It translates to CASSLHPTVNTEAFF.

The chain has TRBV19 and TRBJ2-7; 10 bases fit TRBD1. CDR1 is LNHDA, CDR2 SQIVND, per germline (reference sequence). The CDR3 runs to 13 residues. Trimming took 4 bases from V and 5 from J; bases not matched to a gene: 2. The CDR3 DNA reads TGTGCCAGTAGTAGGGACAGGGGTAACGAGCAGTACTTC. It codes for CASSRDRGNEQYF.

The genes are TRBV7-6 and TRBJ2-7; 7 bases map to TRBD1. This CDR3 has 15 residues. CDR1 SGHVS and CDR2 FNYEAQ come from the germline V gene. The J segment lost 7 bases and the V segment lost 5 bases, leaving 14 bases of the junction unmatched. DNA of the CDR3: TGTGCCAGCAGCCAACTCGAGGCAGGGGGTGGTGAGCAGTACTTC. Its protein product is CASSQLEAGGGEQYF. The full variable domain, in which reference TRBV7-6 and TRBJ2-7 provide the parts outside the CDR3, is GAGVSQSPRYKVTKRGQDVALRCDPISGHVSLYWYRQALGQGPEFLTYFNYEAQQDKSGLPNDRFSAERPEGSISTLTIQRTEQRDSAMYRCASSQLEAGGGEQYFGPGTRLTVT.

The CDR3 DNA reads TGTGCCAGCACCTTCGGGCGGGGTAGCACAGATACGCAGTATTTT. It translates to CASTFGRGSTDTQYF. The chain joins TRBV6-6 to TRBJ2-3, with a tentative D call TRBD2 (6 bases). V lost 7 bases to trimming and J lost 0 bases, with 14 bases between them. This CDR3 is 15 amino acids long. The germline V gene has CDR1 MNHNY and CDR2 SVGAGI (reference sequence).

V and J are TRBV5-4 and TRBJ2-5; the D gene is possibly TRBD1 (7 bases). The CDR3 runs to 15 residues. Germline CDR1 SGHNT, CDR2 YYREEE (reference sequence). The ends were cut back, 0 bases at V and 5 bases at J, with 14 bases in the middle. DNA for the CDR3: TGTGCCAGCAGCTTGGCGGACAGGAGGGTGGAGACCCAGTACTTC. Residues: CASSLADRRVETQYF.

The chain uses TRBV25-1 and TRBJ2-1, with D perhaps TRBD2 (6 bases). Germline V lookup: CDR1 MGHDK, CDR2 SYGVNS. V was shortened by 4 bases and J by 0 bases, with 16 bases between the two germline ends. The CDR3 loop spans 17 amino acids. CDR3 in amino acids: CASSVPLAGSSYNEQFF. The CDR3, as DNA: TGTGCCAGCAGTGTCCCCCTCGCGGGGAGCTCCTACAATGAGCAGTTCTTC.

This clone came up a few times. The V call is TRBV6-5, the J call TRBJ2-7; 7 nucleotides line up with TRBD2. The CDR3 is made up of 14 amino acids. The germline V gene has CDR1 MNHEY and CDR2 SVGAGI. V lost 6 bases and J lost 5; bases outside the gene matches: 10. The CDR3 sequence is CASSVGGSFNEQYF. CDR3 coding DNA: TGTGCCAGCAGCGTGGGCGGGAGCTTCAACGAGCAGTACTTC.

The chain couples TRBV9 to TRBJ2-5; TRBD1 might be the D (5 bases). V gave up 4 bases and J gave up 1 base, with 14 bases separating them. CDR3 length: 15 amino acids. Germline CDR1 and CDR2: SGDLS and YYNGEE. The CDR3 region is CASSPSPGPQETQYF. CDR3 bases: TGTGCCAGCAGCCCGAGTCCAGGGCCCCAAGAGACCCAGTACTTC.

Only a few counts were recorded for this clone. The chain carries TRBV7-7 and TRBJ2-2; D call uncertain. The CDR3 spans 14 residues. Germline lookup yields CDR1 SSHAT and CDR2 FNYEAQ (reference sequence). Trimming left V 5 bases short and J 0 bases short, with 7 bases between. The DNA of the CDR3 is TGTGCCAGCAGCCCAACATCGAACACCGGGGAGCTGTTTTTT. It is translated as CASSPTSNTGELFF.

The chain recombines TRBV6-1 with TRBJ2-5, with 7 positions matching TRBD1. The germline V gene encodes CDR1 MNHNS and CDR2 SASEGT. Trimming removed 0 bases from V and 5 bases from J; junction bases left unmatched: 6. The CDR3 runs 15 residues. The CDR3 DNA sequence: TGTGCCAGCAGTGAAGCGAGGGGGCTTTGGGAGACCCAGTACTTC. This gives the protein CASSEARGLWETQYF.

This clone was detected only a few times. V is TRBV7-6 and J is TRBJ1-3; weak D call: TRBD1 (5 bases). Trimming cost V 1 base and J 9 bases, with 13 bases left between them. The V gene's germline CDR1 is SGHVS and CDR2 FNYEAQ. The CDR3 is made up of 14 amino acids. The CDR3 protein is CASSLGGDWATIYF. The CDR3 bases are TGTGCCAGCAGCTTAGGGGGGGACTGGGCCACCATATATTTT.

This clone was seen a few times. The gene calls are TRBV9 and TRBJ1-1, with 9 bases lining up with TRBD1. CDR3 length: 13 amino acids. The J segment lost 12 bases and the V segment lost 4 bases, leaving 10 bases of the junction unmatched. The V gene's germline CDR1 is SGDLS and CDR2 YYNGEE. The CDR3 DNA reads TGTGCCAGCAGCCTCCGGGGGACAGGGATATCTTTCTTT. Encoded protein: CASSLRGTGISFF.

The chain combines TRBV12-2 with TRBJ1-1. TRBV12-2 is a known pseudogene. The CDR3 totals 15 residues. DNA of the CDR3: TGTGCAAGTCGCTTCGTAGATATGCCGGGCACTGAAGCTTTCTTT. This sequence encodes CASRFVDMPGTEAFF.

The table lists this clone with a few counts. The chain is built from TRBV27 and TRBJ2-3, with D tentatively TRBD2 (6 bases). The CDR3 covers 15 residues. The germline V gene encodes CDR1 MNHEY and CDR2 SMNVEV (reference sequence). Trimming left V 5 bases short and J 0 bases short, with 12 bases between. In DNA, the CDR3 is TGTGCCAGCAGTCCCCACAGCGGGAGCACAGATACGCAGTATTTT. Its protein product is CASSPHSGSTDTQYF.

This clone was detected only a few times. The CDR3 protein is CASSPGLAGGLEQYF. CDR3 DNA sequence: TGTGCCAGCTCACCAGGACTAGCGGGAGGGCTTGAGCAGTACTTC. V usage is TRBV18 and J usage is TRBJ2-7, with 15 nucleotides matching TRBD2. The CDR3 sequence is 15 residues long. The V segment lost 2 bases and the J segment 7 bases; nucleotides outside the gene matches: 3. In germline, CDR1 is KGHSH, CDR2 LQKENI.

The CDR3 sequence: CASSFYSGTQETQYF. In DNA form, the CDR3 reads TGTGCCAGCAGCTTCTATAGCGGGACTCAAGAGACCCAGTACTTC. The chain couples TRBV7-2 to TRBJ2-5; 8 nucleotides agree with TRBD2. The CDR3 runs 15 residues. Germline V gene lookup returns CDR1 SGHTA and CDR2 FQGNSA. V shed 3 bases and J 2 bases; nucleotides not matched to a gene: 5.

In DNA form, the CDR3 reads TGTGCCAGCAGCCCAGGGACTAGCGGGAACGGGCCCCAGTACTTC. Amino acid sequence: CASSPGTSGNGPQYF. This sequence joins TRBV11-3 and TRBJ2-5; 13 bases line up with TRBD2. The CDR3 is made up of 15 amino acids. V lost 5 bases, J lost 9 bases, and 9 bases stayed unmatched. Germline V CDR1 and CDR2: SGHNT, YENEEA.

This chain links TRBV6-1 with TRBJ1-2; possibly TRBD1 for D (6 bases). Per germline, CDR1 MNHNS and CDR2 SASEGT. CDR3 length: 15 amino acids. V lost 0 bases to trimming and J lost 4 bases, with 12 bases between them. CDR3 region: CASSEAGGGAYGYTF. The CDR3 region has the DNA TGTGCCAGCAGTGAAGCCGGCGGGGGCGCCTATGGCTACACCTTC.

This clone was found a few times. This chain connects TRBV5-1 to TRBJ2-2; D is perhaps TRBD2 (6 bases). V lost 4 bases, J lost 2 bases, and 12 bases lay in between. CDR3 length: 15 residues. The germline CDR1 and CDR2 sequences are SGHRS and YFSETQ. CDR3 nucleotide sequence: TGCGCCAGCAGCCTGACGGGGGTTAACACCGGGGAGCTGTTTTTT. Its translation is CASSLTGVNTGELFF. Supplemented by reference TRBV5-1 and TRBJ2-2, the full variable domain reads KAGVTQTPRYLIKTRGQQVTLSCSPISGHRSVSWYQQTPGQGLQFLFEYFSETQRNKGNFPGRFSGRQFSNSRSEMNVSTLELGDSALYLCASSLTGVNTGELFFGEGSRLTVL.

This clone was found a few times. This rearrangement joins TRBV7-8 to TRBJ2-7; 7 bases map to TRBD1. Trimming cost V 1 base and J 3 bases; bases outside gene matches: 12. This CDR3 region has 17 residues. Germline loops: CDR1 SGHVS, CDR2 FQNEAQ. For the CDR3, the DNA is TGTGCCAGCAGCTTAGTCCCTCCGGGGACAGCGGACTACGAGCAGTACTTC. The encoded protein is CASSLVPPGTADYEQYF.